The 26 T cell receptor beta chains listed next were all sequenced from one sample in a study of CD8+CD57+ T cells in acquired aplastic anemia. Patients chosen for sequencing had shown CD8+CD57+ cell expansion by flow cytometry. Genomic DNA, serving as template, underwent TCR beta VDJ and CDR3 profiling. A single record per CDR3 protein comes from TCRdb applying MiXCR to the reads. The sample contains under 500,000 distinct CDR3 sequences, less than 35% of which appear only once. Specimen: sorted CD4+, CD8+, or CD8+CD57+ T cells (not recorded which) from PBMCs. These receptors originate from a human donor with aplastic anemia.

Turning to this clonotype: This may be a read error: a much more frequent sequence differs by one nucleotide. The V gene is TRBV19, the J gene TRBJ1-4; D gene uncertain. Germline V lookup: CDR1 LNHDA, CDR2 SQIVND (reference sequence). The germline V and J ends were trimmed by 7 bases and 16 bases, with 19 bases remaining between them. The CDR3 is 12 residues long. The CDR3 is CASKGSAGGPFF. CDR3 nucleotide sequence: TGTGCCAGTAAAGGGTCGGCCGGCGGACCGTTTTTT.

This clonotype showed up many times. The CDR3 is CASSREGFYGYTF. CDR3 bases: TGTGCCAGCAGTCGGGAGGGGTTCTATGGCTACACCTTC. This chain joins TRBV7-9 and TRBJ1-2; D may be TRBD1 (5 bases). The CDR3 extends over 13 amino acids. Trimming left V 6 bases short and J 4 bases short, with 12 bases between. CDR1 and CDR2 from the germline V gene are SEHNR and FQNEAQ (reference sequence).

This clonotype was observed a handful of times. The V call is TRBV10-3, the J call TRBJ2-7, with 9 positions matching TRBD2. Germline CDR1 and CDR2: ENHRY and SYGVKD. J was trimmed by 2 bases and V by 10 bases; bases with no gene match: 9. This CDR3 comprises 14 residues. The CDR3 reads CASNPIAGAYEQYF. The CDR3 nucleotides are TGTGCCAGCAACCCTATAGCGGGAGCCTACGAGCAGTACTTC.

The chain carries TRBV20-1 and TRBJ2-1, with a possible D match to TRBD2 (5 bases). Germline assignment: CDR1 DFQATT and CDR2 SNEGSKA (reference sequence). The CDR3 has 10 amino acids. V shed 3 bases and J shed 11 bases, with 8 bases lying between them. The CDR3 sequence is CSASRGKQFF. In nucleotides, the CDR3 is TGCAGTGCTAGCCGAGGGAAGCAGTTCTTC.

The V call is TRBV4-3, the J call TRBJ2-3; D not certain. Germline CDR1 LGHNA, CDR2 YSLEER. V was shortened by 0 bases and J by 0 bases, with 10 bases between the two germline ends. This CDR3 is 16 amino acids long. CDR3 coding DNA: TGCGCCAGCAGCCAAGACAGTGGGCCTAGCACAGATACGCAGTATTTT. It encodes CASSQDSGPSTDTQYF.

This clonotype was recorded many times. The V and J genes are TRBV20-1 and TRBJ1-6, with D perhaps matching TRBD1 (5 bases). With 0 bases removed from V and 4 bases from J, the gap between germline ends came to 10 bases. The V gene's germline CDR1 is DFQATT and CDR2 SNEGSKA (reference sequence). This CDR3 contains 15 residues. CDR3 loop: CSARDGPGYNSPLHF. In DNA, the CDR3 is TGCAGTGCTAGAGATGGTCCAGGGTATAATTCACCCCTCCACTTT.

The genes are TRBV11-1 and TRBJ1-1, with 7 bases lining up with TRBD1. The V and J ends lost 5 bases and 1 base, in that order; junction bases with no gene match: 10. The length of the CDR3 is 16 residues. Germline V lookup: CDR1 SGHAT, CDR2 FQDESV (reference sequence). The CDR3 loop is CASSPQGDRRNTEAFF. In DNA form, the CDR3 reads TGTGCCAGCAGCCCACAAGGGGACAGACGGAACACTGAAGCTTTCTTT.

As for this clonotype: A read error may account for a junction end that differs from germline. The CDR3 reads CASSVDGTRSEKLLF. CDR3 sequence (DNA): TGTGCCAGCAGCGTAGATGGGACCCGAAGCGAAAAACTGCTTTTT. The chain combines TRBV9 with TRBJ1-4, with a tentative D call TRBD1 (5 bases). CDR1 SGDLS and CDR2 YYNGEE come from the germline V gene. The CDR3 contains 15 residues.

V is TRBV3-1 and J is TRBJ2-5; perhaps TRBD2 as D (6 bases). Deletions cut 1 base from V and 4 bases from J, with 16 bases between. Germline V lookup: CDR1 LGHDT, CDR2 YNNKEL (reference sequence). CDR3 length: 16 amino acids. CDR3 amino acids: CASSQVAGPGGETQYF. Here the CDR3 DNA reads TGTGCCAGCAGCCAAGTGGCGGGACCCGGGGGAGAGACCCAGTACTTC.

The CDR3 bases are TGTGCCAGCAGCCCCCGACGGGAGATGGCCGGGGAGCTGTTTTTT. It translates to CASSPRREMAGELFF. The chain recombines TRBV19 with TRBJ2-2; the D gene is possibly TRBD2 (6 bases). Trimming stripped 9 bases from V and 6 bases from J, with 20 bases between. Germline lookup yields CDR1 LNHDA and CDR2 SQIVND (reference sequence). The CDR3 has 15 amino acids.

This clonotype has just a few counts. The chain carries TRBV2 and TRBJ2-2; D call uncertain. Looked up from germline, CDR1 is SNHLY and CDR2 is FYNNEI. The CDR3 sequence is 16 residues long. V was pared by 5 bases and J by 2 bases, with 15 bases between. Here the CDR3 reads CASSLVGLQNTGELFF. DNA of the CDR3: TGTGCCAGCAGTCTGGTCGGTCTTCAAAACACCGGGGAGCTGTTTTTT.

This clonotype was seen repeatedly, ten times or more. V and J are TRBV7-2 and TRBJ1-6; no clear D. The V gene's germline CDR1 is SGHTA and CDR2 FQGNSA. V lost 5 bases to trimming and J lost 8 bases, with 13 bases between them. This CDR3 comprises 14 residues. As DNA, the CDR3 is TGTGCCAGCAGCCCAACGACGGAATATTCACCCCTCCACTTT. This codes for CASSPTTEYSPLHF. Full variable domain (rest looked up from reference TRBV7-2 and TRBJ1-6): GAGVSQSPSNKVTEKGKDVELRCDPISGHTALYWYRQSLGQGLEFLIYFQGNSAPDKSGLPSDRFSAERTGGSVSTLTIQRTQQEDSAVYLCASSPTTEYSPLHFGNGTRLTVT.

V and J are TRBV11-2 and TRBJ2-6; possibly TRBD1 for D (5 bases). CDR1 and CDR2 (germline): SGHAT, FQNNGV. V shed 3 bases and J shed 2 bases, with 17 bases lying between them. The CDR3 runs to 18 residues. CDR3 region: CASSFKDNFDAGANVLTF. CDR3 coding DNA: TGTGCCAGCAGCTTCAAGGACAACTTTGACGCTGGGGCCAACGTCCTGACTTTC. The full variable domain, with the rest looked up from reference TRBV11-2 and TRBJ2-6, is EAGVAQSPRYKIIEKRQSVAFWCNPISGHATLYWYQQILGQGPKLLIQFQNNGVVDDSQLPKDRFSAERLKGVDSTLKIQPAKLEDSAVYLCASSFKDNFDAGANVLTFGAGSRLTVL.

A single count supports this clonotype. V and J are TRBV20-1 and TRBJ2-1, with 9 nucleotides matching TRBD2. Germline V gene data show CDR1 as DFQATT and CDR2 as SNEGSKA (reference sequence). V lost 5 bases, J lost 8 bases, and 13 bases stayed unmatched. The CDR3 sequence is 15 residues long. CDR3 residues: CSAGHPGLAGHEQFF. CDR3 DNA: TGCAGTGCTGGACATCCGGGACTAGCAGGGCATGAGCAGTTCTTC.

The rearrangement uses TRBV9 and TRBJ2-7; TRBD1 aligns across 7 bases. V dropped 3 bases and J dropped 2; count of bases not matched to a gene: 5. This CDR3 has 14 amino acids. In germline, CDR1 is SGDLS, CDR2 YYNGEE. The CDR3 is CASSAAGTAYEQYF. CDR3 bases: TGTGCCAGCAGCGCCGCCGGGACAGCCTACGAGCAGTACTTC.

Details on this clonotype: A much larger clone sits a single nucleotide away, making a read error possible. This rearrangement joins TRBV12-3 or TRBV12-4 to TRBJ2-7; no reliable D call. The CDR3 spans 12 residues. V was trimmed by 5 bases and J by 6 bases, leaving 11 bases between them. The CDR3 loop reads CASSARSGEQYF. The CDR3 DNA reads TGTGCCAGCAGTGCGCGGTCAGGCGAGCAGTACTTC.

The V call is TRBV5-5, the J call TRBJ1-4, with no clear D. Germline V gene sequence: CDR1 SGHKS, CDR2 YYEKEE (reference sequence). V was shortened by 4 bases and J by 8 bases, with 18 bases between the two germline ends. This CDR3 spans 15 amino acids. The CDR3 region is CASSPRTATGEKLFF. As DNA, the CDR3 is TGTGCCAGCAGCCCGCGGACGGCTACGGGCGAAAAACTGTTTTTT.

In its sample, this clonotype was seen once. This chain connects TRBV6-1 to TRBJ1-4; TRBD1 aligns across 8 bases. In germline, CDR1 is MNHNS, CDR2 SASEGT. The CDR3 has 17 residues. The J segment lost 5 bases and the V segment lost 5 bases, leaving 13 bases of the junction unmatched. CDR3 sequence reads: CASSRRLTGERNEKLFF. The CDR3 DNA sequence: TGTGCCAGCAGTCGCCGCCTGACAGGGGAAAGGAATGAAAAACTGTTTTTT.

On this clonotype itself: A much larger clone is a single base away; this may be a read error. This chain uses TRBV7-2 with TRBJ1-5; D is unclear. Germline-derived CDR1 and CDR2 are SGHTA and FQGNSA. This CDR3 region has 13 residues. The CDR3 region is CASSLAHNQPQPF. CDR3 DNA sequence: TGTGCCAGCAGCTTAGCTCACAATCAGCCCCAGCCTTTT.

The genes are TRBV6-4 and TRBJ1-2; D is undetermined. Trimming removed 0 bases at V and 12 bases at J, with 23 bases between. The CDR3 is 16 residues long. CDR1 and CDR2 (germline): MRHNA, SNTAGT. CDR3 loop: CASSDSRLVFSNTHTF. DNA for the CDR3: TGTGCCAGCAGTGACTCCCGTCTTGTCTTTTCAAATACCCACACCTTC.

The chain links TRBV24-1 to TRBJ1-2; 7 bases line up with TRBD1. V shed 5 bases and J 1 base; nucleotides not matched to a gene: 12. This CDR3 is built from 17 residues. Per the germline V gene, CDR1 is KGHDR and CDR2 is SFDVKD. The CDR3 nucleotides are TGTGCCACCAGTGCCGATTTGCGACAGGGAGTTAACTATGGCTACACCTTC. Encoded protein: CATSADLRQGVNYGYTF.

The chain couples TRBV30 to TRBJ2-7; 8 bases fit TRBD2. V shed 1 base, J shed 4 bases, and the junction held 9 bases outside the gene matches. Germline CDR1 and CDR2: GTSNPN and SVGIG (reference sequence). The CDR3 covers 15 residues. The CDR3 DNA reads TGTGCCTGGAGTGGTCTGGCGGGAGGAGAATACGAGCAGTACTTC. Translated, it gives CAWSGLAGGEYEQYF.

With respect to this clonotype: A read error may be the cause here, since a much bigger clone is one base away. The chain employs TRBV12-3 or TRBV12-4 and TRBJ1-5, with D possibly matching TRBD1 (5 bases). Trimming pared 9 bases from V and 9 bases from J, leaving 18 bases between. This CDR3 has 13 amino acids. This chain's CDR3 is CASVKGLSRPQHF. CDR3 coding DNA: TGTGCCAGTGTAAAGGGGTTGAGTCGGCCCCAGCATTTT.

CDR3 in DNA: TGTGCCAGTAGTACTATAGACAGGGCGAGGGATGAGCAGTTCTTC. This gives the protein CASSTIDRARDEQFF. V gene TRBV19 combines with J gene TRBJ2-1, with 7 positions matching TRBD1. This CDR3 region has 15 residues. With V trimmed by 4 bases and J by 8 bases, 11 bases remained unmatched. CDR1 and CDR2 (germline): LNHDA, SQIVND (reference sequence). The variable domain in full, completed from reference TRBV19 and TRBJ2-1, reads DGGITQSPKYLFRKEGQNVTLSCEQNLNHDAMYWYRQDPGQGLRLIYYSQIVNDFQKGDIAEGYSVSREKKESFPLTVTSAQKNPTAFYLCASSTIDRARDEQFFGPGTRLTVL.

The chain carries TRBV24-1 and TRBJ2-1, with D maybe TRBD2 (6 bases). The CDR3 consists of 17 residues. Trimming took 11 bases from V and 5 from J, leaving 27 bases between them. Per the germline V gene, CDR1 is KGHDR and CDR2 is SFDVKD. CDR3 in DNA: TGTGCCAGCCTAAACCCTTTCCCGGGACTGAGAGACAATGAGCAGTTCTTC. This sequence encodes CASLNPFPGLRDNEQFF.

This rearrangement joins TRBV29-1 to TRBJ2-5, with 11 bases fitting TRBD2. Germline trimming cut 3 bases from V and 1 base from J; bases unmatched to any gene: 4. Germline CDR1 and CDR2: SQVTM and ANQGSEA. The CDR3 runs to 15 residues. CDR3 region: CSVDWLAGGQETQYF. The CDR3 DNA follows: TGCAGCGTTGATTGGCTAGCGGGGGGCCAAGAGACCCAGTACTTC.